These 20 T cell receptor beta chains came from one sample sequenced in a study of T cell responses to AZD1222 COVID-19 vaccine. Measured with immunoSEQ multiplex PCR; TCRdb has only the in-frame clones, and not every one. This sample has 100,000 to 150,000 clones, with approximately 82% found just once. Sequenced here: peripheral blood, sampled 28 days after the second AZD1222 dose. The receptors originated from an adult who received the AZD1222 COVID-19 vaccine.

The gene calls are TRBV19 and TRBJ1-1; weak D call: TRBD1 (5 bases). The germline CDR1 and CDR2 sequences are LNHDA and SQIVND (reference sequence). The V end lost 3 bases, the J end lost 5 bases, and 19 bases lay between the germline ends. The CDR3 loop spans 16 amino acids. CDR3 in amino acids: CASSIYGRTGQTEAFF. In DNA, the CDR3 is TGTGCCAGTAGTATTTACGGCCGGACGGGGCAGACTGAAGCTTTCTTT. The whole variable domain, remainder taken from reference TRBV19 and TRBJ1-1, is DGGITQSPKYLFRKEGQNVTLSCEQNLNHDAMYWYRQDPGQGLRLIYYSQIVNDFQKGDIAEGYSVSREKKESFPLTVTSAQKNPTAFYLCASSIYGRTGQTEAFFGQGTRLTVV.

The rearrangement uses TRBV6-5 and TRBJ1-1, with TRBD1 matching over 11 bases. The CDR3 runs to 14 residues. V lost 6 bases, J lost 3 bases, and 3 bases stayed unmatched. Germline CDR1 is MNHEY and CDR2 is SVGAGI. The CDR3 reads CASSRDRGDTEAFF. The CDR3 coding sequence is TGTGCCAGCAGCAGGGACAGGGGGGACACTGAAGCTTTCTTT.

This clone has more than one count but fewer than ten. The chain joins TRBV11-1 to TRBJ1-1; D is unclear. Germline V gene lookup returns CDR1 SGHAT and CDR2 FQDESV (reference sequence). Trimming took 1 base from V and 3 from J, leaving 6 bases between them. The CDR3 totals 13 residues. CDR3 region: CASSLDRDTEAFF. CDR3 nucleotide sequence: TGTGCCAGCAGCTTAGATCGGGACACTGAAGCTTTCTTT.

This clone has only a few counts. The chain carries TRBV15 and TRBJ1-1, with 7 nucleotides matching TRBD1. There are 14 residues in the CDR3. The V segment lost 5 bases and the J segment 6 bases; nucleotides outside the gene matches: 9. Germline-derived CDR1 and CDR2 are LNHNV and YYDKDF (reference sequence). The CDR3 region is CATSGRQGRPEAFF. The CDR3 DNA follows: TGTGCCACCAGCGGCAGACAGGGTAGACCTGAAGCTTTCTTT.

CDR3 sequence reads: CASSSGMGQPQHF. For the CDR3, the DNA is TGTGCCAGCAGTTCAGGGATGGGTCAGCCCCAGCATTTT. The V gene is TRBV28, the J gene TRBJ1-5; tentatively, D is TRBD1 (5 bases). Germline CDR1 MDHEN, CDR2 SYDVKM. The CDR3 spans 13 residues. Trimming left V 4 bases short and J 6 bases short, with 10 bases between.

Here the CDR3 reads CASIDTLAYNEQFF. CDR3 nucleotides: TGTGCCAGCATCGACACTCTAGCCTACAATGAGCAGTTCTTC. The V gene is TRBV2, the J gene TRBJ2-1; no reliable D call. This CDR3 has 14 amino acids. Deletions cut 7 bases from V and 2 bases from J, with 12 bases between. The germline V gene encodes CDR1 SNHLY and CDR2 FYNNEI.

The CDR3 bases are TGTGCCAGCAGTAAGGGGTACACTGAAGCTTTCTTT. Protein: CASSKGYTEAFF. The chain has TRBV6-2 or TRBV6-3 and TRBJ1-1; perhaps TRBD1 as D (5 bases). The CDR3 consists of 12 residues. V lost 5 bases to trimming and J lost 3 bases, with 7 bases between them. The germline V gene has CDR1 MNHEY and CDR2 SVGEGT.

The chain recombines TRBV7-9 with TRBJ2-3; 7 nucleotides line up with TRBD2. Unmatched junction bases numbered 10, after V lost 1 base and J lost 0 bases. Germline assignment: CDR1 SEHNR and CDR2 FQNEAQ (reference sequence). The CDR3 runs to 18 residues. The DNA of the CDR3 is TGTGCCAGCAGCTTAGAGGCGGGGGAACCTCTCAGCACAGATACGCAGTATTTT. Encoded protein: CASSLEAGEPLSTDTQYF.

The gene calls are TRBV19 and TRBJ2-7, with 8 positions matching TRBD2. V lost 7 bases and J lost 2; bases outside the gene matches: 4. CDR3 length: 13 residues. CDR1 and CDR2 from the germline V gene are LNHDA and SQIVND (reference sequence). The CDR3 is CASNSGGTYEQYF. The CDR3 DNA sequence: TGTGCCAGTAACTCGGGGGGGACCTACGAGCAGTACTTC. The entire variable domain, with the rest obtained from reference TRBV19 and TRBJ2-7, is as follows: DGGITQSPKYLFRKEGQNVTLSCEQNLNHDAMYWYRQDPGQGLRLIYYSQIVNDFQKGDIAEGYSVSREKKESFPLTVTSAQKNPTAFYLCASNSGGTYEQYFGPGTRLTVT.

The J gene is TRBJ1-4, the V gene TRBV4-3; TRBD1 agrees at 12 bases. The germline CDR1 and CDR2 sequences are LGHNA and YSLEER. The junction had 8 bases not matched to a gene; V was cut back by 3 bases and J by 3 bases. The CDR3 consists of 18 residues. The CDR3 DNA follows: TGCGCCAGCAGCCAGGGGGGGACAGGGGGCGCGGCTAATGAAAAACTGTTTTTT. This gives the protein CASSQGGTGGAANEKLFF.

This chain uses TRBV7-2 with TRBJ1-2; D is possibly TRBD1 (6 bases). The CDR3 sequence is 14 residues long. V lost 7 bases and J lost 8, with 20 bases in between. CDR1 SGHTA and CDR2 FQGNSA come from the germline V gene. CDR3 nucleotide sequence: TGTGCCAGCACACCCCTCCGACAGGCCGGGGGCTACACCTTC. It encodes CASTPLRQAGGYTF.

The chain combines TRBV5-8 with TRBJ2-7; possibly TRBD1 for D (5 bases). Trimming cost V 4 bases and J 0 bases, with 17 bases left between them. This CDR3 contains 16 residues. CDR1 is SGHTS, CDR2 YDEGEE, per germline. CDR3 nucleotide sequence: TGTGCCAGCAGCGACCGACAGAACCTTCCCTCCTACGAGCAGTACTTC. It codes for CASSDRQNLPSYEQYF.

The CDR3 here is CASSFQRDSYEQYF. Here the CDR3 DNA reads TGTGCCAGCAGCTTTCAAAGGGACTCCTACGAGCAGTACTTC. V usage is TRBV7-2 and J usage is TRBJ2-7; D is unresolved. CDR1 is SGHTA, CDR2 FQGNSA, per germline. The CDR3 sequence is 14 residues long. V lost 3 bases and J lost 0, with 9 bases in between.

This clone was observed a handful of times. The chain recombines TRBV27 with TRBJ1-6; 9 nucleotides line up with TRBD1. Germline CDR1 and CDR2: MNHEY and SMNVEV (reference sequence). The V and J ends lost 3 bases and 8 bases, in that order; junction bases with no gene match: 5. The CDR3 consists of 15 residues. CDR3 DNA sequence: TGTGCCAGCAGTTTTTTAGGACAGGGGCATTCACCCCTCCACTTT. Protein sequence: CASSFLGQGHSPLHF.

The chain employs TRBV7-2 and TRBJ2-1; 10 nucleotides agree with TRBD2. The germline V gene encodes CDR1 SGHTA and CDR2 FQGNSA. The CDR3 consists of 15 residues. Unmatched junction bases numbered 6, after V lost 3 bases and J lost 7 bases. The CDR3 sequence: CASSFRSGGANEQFF. DNA of the CDR3: TGTGCCAGCAGCTTTAGGAGCGGGGGGGCGAATGAGCAGTTCTTC.

V and J are TRBV28 and TRBJ1-1; possibly TRBD1 for D (5 bases). Per the germline V gene, CDR1 is MDHEN and CDR2 is SYDVKM. The V and J ends lost 4 bases and 13 bases respectively, with 16 bases between them. This CDR3 spans 12 amino acids. DNA of the CDR3: TGTGCCAGCAGTTCTCATGGGGGGAGGGATTTCTTT. Translated: CASSSHGGRDFF.

CDR3 bases: TGCGCCAGCAAGGATCAGGGGACTCTGAACACTGAAGCTTTCTTT. Its protein product is CASKDQGTLNTEAFF. The V call is TRBV10-2, the J call TRBJ1-1; tentative D call: TRBD1 (6 bases). Trimming left V 7 bases short and J 0 bases short, with 15 bases between. This CDR3 has 15 amino acids. Germline values: CDR1 WSHSY, CDR2 SAAADI.

The rearrangement uses TRBV10-1 and TRBJ2-7; a weak D match, TRBD1 (5 bases). V dropped 0 bases and J dropped 2 bases, with 11 bases sitting between them. There are 15 residues in the CDR3. Germline CDR1 and CDR2: WNHNN and SYGVQD (reference sequence). CDR3 amino acids: CASSESTGAPYEQYF. The CDR3 DNA reads as TGCGCCAGCAGTGAGTCGACTGGGGCCCCCTACGAGCAGTACTTC.

V and J are TRBV5-1 and TRBJ2-1; a weak D match, TRBD1 (5 bases). With 2 bases removed from V and 9 bases from J, the gap between germline ends came to 18 bases. This CDR3 comprises 15 residues. The V gene's germline CDR1 is SGHRS and CDR2 YFSETQ. The CDR3 coding sequence is TGCGCCAGCAGCTTACAGGACCCCAGCGTTGGTGAGCAGTTCTTC. Amino acids: CASSLQDPSVGEQFF. Full variable domain (outside the CDR3, taken from reference TRBV5-1 and TRBJ2-1): KAGVTQTPRYLIKTRGQQVTLSCSPISGHRSVSWYQQTPGQGLQFLFEYFSETQRNKGNFPGRFSGRQFSNSRSEMNVSTLELGDSALYLCASSLQDPSVGEQFFGPGTRLTVL.

V gene TRBV9 combines with J gene TRBJ1-6, with D perhaps matching TRBD1 (6 bases). Germline values: CDR1 SGDLS, CDR2 YYNGEE. Trimming left V 0 bases short and J 8 bases short, with 15 bases between. The CDR3 spans 16 residues. The CDR3 DNA follows: TGTGCCAGCAGCGTAGGGGGGTCAGGGGAGTATTCACCCCTCCACTTT. Its protein product is CASSVGGSGEYSPLHF.